These 15 T cell receptor beta chains were all obtained from the same sample, sequenced in a study of post-analysis software for immune sequencing data. Whole-study results and caveats: Several TRBV segments occurring more often in patients than controls included TRBV5-6, TRBV5-1 and TRBV20-1.

Included in the TCR beta cDNA libraries were unique molecular identifiers. TCRdb ran MiXCR on the PCR reads and lists one entry per CDR3 protein. This table has 600,000 to 700,000 distinct CDR3 sequences, roughly three fifths appearing once. The antigens these receptors bind are not known. Material: blood. These TCRs come from a girl aged 2-10 years with multiple sclerosis.

V is TRBV25-1 and J is TRBJ2-5; 7 nucleotides agree with TRBD2. CDR3 length equals 15 residues. Germline V gene sequence: CDR1 MGHDK, CDR2 SYGVNS. Losses at the gene ends were 5 bases for V and 2 bases for J; bases not matched to a gene: 8. This chain's CDR3 is CASSYLAVIQETQYF. CDR3 DNA: TGTGCCAGCAGTTACCTAGCGGTGATACAAGAGACCCAGTACTTC.

This rearrangement joins TRBV5-6 to TRBJ2-7; D unresolved. Per the germline V gene, CDR1 is SGHDT and CDR2 is YYEEEE. This CDR3 contains 12 residues. With 3 bases removed from V and 0 bases from J, the gap between germline ends came to 4 bases. As DNA, the CDR3 is TGTGCCAGCAGCTCTGTCTCCTACGAGCAGTACTTC. Translated: CASSSVSYEQYF.

The V gene is TRBV6-5, the J gene TRBJ1-5, with D hard to call. The CDR3 covers 13 residues. V lost 2 bases and J lost 4, with 6 bases in between. The germline V gene encodes CDR1 MNHEY and CDR2 SVGAGI. The CDR3 protein is CASSYVRNQPQHF. CDR3 bases: TGTGCCAGCAGTTACGTTAGGAATCAGCCCCAGCATTTT.

This clonotype turned up a few times. The V and J genes are TRBV20-1 and TRBJ2-3; D is undetermined. Trimming stripped 3 bases from V and 2 bases from J, with 3 bases between. The CDR3 covers 11 residues. Looked up from germline, CDR1 is DFQATT and CDR2 is SNEGSKA (reference sequence). The CDR3, as DNA: TGCAGTGCTAGGTTCACAGATACGCAGTATTTT. It specifies CSARFTDTQYF.

The sample holds a few counts of this clonotype. The J gene is TRBJ2-5, the V gene TRBV7-8; D assignment may be TRBD1 or TRBD2 (5 bases each). CDR1 is SGHVS and CDR2 is FQNEAQ in the germline V gene. The ends were cut back, 5 bases at V and 1 base at J, with 8 bases in the middle. The CDR3 has 13 residues. The DNA of the CDR3 is TGTGCCAGCAGCGAGGGGACCCAAGAGACCCAGTACTTC. This gives the protein CASSEGTQETQYF.

The V call is TRBV5-1, the J call TRBJ1-2, with 9 bases that match TRBD1. V dropped 4 bases and J dropped 3; count of bases not matched to a gene: 1. The CDR3 length is 13 residues. Germline V lookup: CDR1 SGHRS, CDR2 YFSETQ. The CDR3 region has the DNA TGCGCCAGCAGCCGGACAGGGGACTATGGCTACACCTTC. It yields the protein CASSRTGDYGYTF.

V and J are TRBV12-3 or TRBV12-4 and TRBJ2-1, with a tentative D call TRBD2 (6 bases). The V gene lost 7 bases and the J gene lost 5 bases, with 12 bases spanning the gap. This CDR3 has 13 amino acids. The CDR3 is CASTIQRDNEQFF. The CDR3, as DNA: TGTGCCAGCACCATACAGCGGGACAATGAGCAGTTCTTC.

This clonotype was counted a few times. V and J are TRBV6-1 and TRBJ2-5, with D perhaps assigned TRBD1 or TRBD2 (6 bases each). This CDR3 spans 13 amino acids. Germline CDR1 MNHNS, CDR2 SASEGT. V lost 6 bases and J lost 4, with 12 bases in between. The CDR3 here is CASSGGPGETQYF. CDR3 coding DNA: TGTGCCAGCAGCGGGGGCCCGGGAGAGACCCAGTACTTC.

The rearrangement uses TRBV20-1 and TRBJ1-2; 7 nucleotides match TRBD1. The CDR3 is made up of 15 amino acids. Germline lookup yields CDR1 DFQATT and CDR2 SNEGSKA (reference sequence). V lost 6 bases to trimming and J lost 2 bases; unmatched junction nucleotides: 12. Here the CDR3 reads CSAYGQEEYNYGYTF. CDR3 nucleotide sequence: TGCAGTGCCTACGGACAGGAAGAGTACAACTATGGCTACACCTTC.

This clonotype was observed once. Germline is not matched at one junction end, which may reflect a read error. The chain combines TRBV10-2 with TRBJ1-2; maybe TRBD1 (5 bases). This CDR3 is built from 14 residues. Per germline, CDR1 WSHSY and CDR2 SAAADI. CDR3 in amino acids: CASSESSGRRGCTF. As DNA, the CDR3 is TGCGCCAGCAGTGAGTCCTCGGGTCGGCGGGGCTGCACCTTC.

This clonotype was counted between two and nine times. The J gene is TRBJ2-7, the V gene TRBV5-7; D gene unclear. TRBV5-7 carries the ORF label, with uncertain function. The V end lost 0 bases, the J end lost 3 bases, and 10 bases lay between the germline ends. This CDR3 spans 14 amino acids. CDR3: CASSLDSVYYEQYF. CDR3 nucleotide sequence: TGTGCCAGCAGCTTGGACAGTGTTTACTACGAGCAGTACTTC.

This clonotype has only a few counts. The chain recombines TRBV7-2 with TRBJ2-5; TRBD1 matches at 9 bases. The length of the CDR3 is 15 residues. V lost 5 bases to trimming and J lost 4 bases; unmatched junction nucleotides: 8. Germline V gene data show CDR1 as SGHTA and CDR2 as FQGNSA. The CDR3 nucleotides read TGTGCCAGCAGCCCCAGGACAGGGGAGGGAGAGACCCAGTACTTC. Protein: CASSPRTGEGETQYF.

The CDR3 sequence is CATSDLGYGYTF. The CDR3 region has the DNA TGTGCCACCAGTGATTTAGGGTATGGCTACACCTTC. This sequence joins TRBV24-1 and TRBJ1-2; no reliable D call. The CDR3 length is 12 residues. The V gene lost 1 base and the J gene lost 5 bases, with 4 bases spanning the gap. Germline V gene lookup returns CDR1 KGHDR and CDR2 SFDVKD.

In its sample, this clonotype was seen a few times. The rearrangement links TRBV29-1 to TRBJ1-1; 12 bases map to TRBD1. Trimming removed 6 bases from V and 5 bases from J; junction bases left unmatched: 7. Germline V gene lookup returns CDR1 SQVTM and CDR2 ANQGSEA. There are 14 residues in the CDR3. This CDR3 reads CSVPGQGAGTEAFF. In nucleotides, the CDR3 is TGCAGCGTACCGGGACAGGGGGCCGGTACTGAAGCTTTCTTT.

This clonotype was counted between two and nine times. The V call is TRBV29-1, the J call TRBJ2-3; the D gene is possibly TRBD2 (5 bases). V gave up 6 bases and J gave up 0 bases, with 16 bases separating them. The germline CDR1 and CDR2 sequences are SQVTM and ANQGSEA. The CDR3 extends over 15 amino acids. Written as DNA, the CDR3 is TGCAGCGTGGGTGAGGGAACCCCTAGCACAGATACGCAGTATTTT. Amino acid sequence: CSVGEGTPSTDTQYF.